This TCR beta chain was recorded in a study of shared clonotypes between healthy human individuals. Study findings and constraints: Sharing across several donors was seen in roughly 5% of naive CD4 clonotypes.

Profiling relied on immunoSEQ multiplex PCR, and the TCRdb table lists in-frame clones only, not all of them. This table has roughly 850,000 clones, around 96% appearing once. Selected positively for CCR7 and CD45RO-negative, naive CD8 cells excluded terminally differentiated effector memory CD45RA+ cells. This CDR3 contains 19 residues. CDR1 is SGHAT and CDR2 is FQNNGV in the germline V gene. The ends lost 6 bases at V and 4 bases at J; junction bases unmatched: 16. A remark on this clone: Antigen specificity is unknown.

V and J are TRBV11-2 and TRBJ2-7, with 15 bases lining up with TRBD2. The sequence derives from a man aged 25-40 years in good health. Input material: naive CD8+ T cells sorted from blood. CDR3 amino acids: CASSHSSRTSGRDLYEQYF. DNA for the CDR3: TGTGCCAGCAGTCATAGCTCCCGGACTAGCGGGAGGGACCTATACGAGCAGTACTTC.